These 26 T cell receptor beta chains came from one sample sequenced in a study of blood T cell repertoires in COVID-19. Sequencing used immunoSEQ multiplex PCR; TCRdb keeps in-frame clones, though not all of them. Of more than 80,000 clones in the sample, around nine tenths are singletons; the top ten hold about 1.8%. The sequencing sample was made of peripheral blood. These receptors all come from a man older than 75 with acute or convalescent COVID-19.

The chain uses TRBV6-5 and TRBJ1-3; weak D call: TRBD1 (6 bases). V was trimmed by 4 bases and J by 4 bases, leaving 11 bases between them. Germline lookup yields CDR1 MNHEY and CDR2 SVGAGI. The CDR3 contains 14 residues. Here the CDR3 reads CASSSGASGNTIYF. The CDR3 bases are TGTGCCAGCAGTTCAGGGGCTAGCGGAAACACCATATATTTT.

CDR3 DNA: TGTGCCAGCAGTTATAACAGTTACACTGAAGCTTTCTTT. Amino acids: CASSYNSYTEAFF. The chain is built from TRBV27 and TRBJ1-1; unclear D gene. Germline V gene data show CDR1 as MNHEY and CDR2 as SMNVEV (reference sequence). The CDR3 is 13 residues long. Trimming cost V 4 bases and J 3 bases, with 9 bases left between them.

The chain couples TRBV23-1 to TRBJ2-5, with 13 bases matching TRBD2. TRBV23-1 has ORF status, its function being uncertain. Trimming removed 4 bases from V and 1 base from J; junction bases left unmatched: 6. There are 17 residues in the CDR3. CDR3 nucleotide sequence: TGCGCCAGCAGTCCCTCCGGGACTAGCGGGACCCAAGAGACCCAGTACTTC. It yields the protein CASSPSGTSGTQETQYF.

V usage is TRBV9 and J usage is TRBJ2-5; 10 bases are a match to TRBD2. The germline gives CDR1 SGDLS, CDR2 YYNGEE. The CDR3 extends over 15 amino acids. Unmatched junction bases numbered 8, after V lost 4 bases and J lost 5 bases. Here the CDR3 reads CASSSLAGGGETQYF. CDR3 nucleotide sequence: TGTGCCAGCAGCTCATTAGCGGGAGGTGGTGAGACCCAGTACTTC.

This clone was observed once. V is TRBV6-5 and J is TRBJ1-2; 9 nucleotides match TRBD1. V lost 5 bases, J lost 4 bases, and 2 bases stayed unmatched. The CDR3 spans 13 residues. Germline CDR1 MNHEY, CDR2 SVGAGI. DNA for the CDR3: TGTGCCAGCAGTCAGGGACAGGGCTATGGCTACACCTTC. This encodes CASSQGQGYGYTF.

The chain recombines TRBV11-2 with TRBJ2-7; tentative D call: TRBD2 (6 bases). This CDR3 spans 13 amino acids. Germline values: CDR1 SGHAT, CDR2 FQNNGV. The V and J ends lost 5 bases and 4 bases respectively, with 12 bases between them. The CDR3 protein is CASSPMRGYEQYF. In DNA form, the CDR3 reads TGTGCCAGCAGCCCCATGCGGGGTTACGAGCAGTACTTC.

The V gene is TRBV19, the J gene TRBJ2-7; 7 bases are shared with TRBD2. Germline assignment: CDR1 LNHDA and CDR2 SQIVND (reference sequence). With 3 bases clipped from V and 3 bases from J, the junction kept 5 bases outside the gene matches. The CDR3 length is 14 residues. This CDR3 reads CASSMASGGYEQYF. For the CDR3, the DNA is TGTGCCAGTAGTATGGCTAGCGGAGGCTACGAGCAGTACTTC.

This rearrangement joins TRBV9 to TRBJ2-1; weak D call: TRBD2 (6 bases). Trimming cost V 3 bases and J 0 bases, with 13 bases left between them. The CDR3 loop spans 16 amino acids. Germline CDR1 and CDR2: SGDLS and YYNGEE. The CDR3 loop reads CASSAYGTSSYNEQFF. The CDR3 DNA sequence: TGTGCCAGCAGCGCATATGGGACTTCCTCCTACAATGAGCAGTTCTTC.

This clone has just one count. The chain joins TRBV3-1 (or the pseudogene TRBV3-2) to TRBJ2-3, with D maybe TRBD2 (6 bases). The CDR3 is 17 amino acids. In germline, CDR1 is LGHDT, CDR2 YNNKEL (reference sequence). V dropped 3 bases and J dropped 8 bases, with 24 bases sitting between them. The CDR3 loop is CASSQPHSGVLVGTQYF. CDR3 nucleotides: TGTGCCAGCAGCCAGCCCCATAGCGGCGTCTTAGTTGGTACGCAGTATTTT.

The rearrangement links TRBV5-1 to TRBJ2-2; D gene unclear. CDR1 and CDR2 from the germline V gene are SGHRS and YFSETQ. V lost 0 bases and J lost 1, with 4 bases in between. The CDR3 totals 14 residues. CDR3: CASSLDGNTGELFF. The CDR3, as DNA: TGCGCCAGCAGCTTGGACGGGAACACCGGGGAGCTGTTTTTT.

The rearrangement uses TRBV14 and TRBJ2-2; D may be TRBD2 (5 bases). The CDR3 runs 15 residues. CDR1 and CDR2 from the germline V gene are SGHDN and FVKESK. Trimming pared 4 bases from V and 2 bases from J, leaving 11 bases between. The CDR3 coding sequence is TGTGCCAGCAGCCCAGAGGACTTTAACACCGGGGAGCTGTTTTTT. Its protein is CASSPEDFNTGELFF. Based on the CDR3 plus reference TRBV14 and TRBJ2-2, the full variable domain is EAGVTQFPSHSVIEKGQTVTLRCDPISGHDNLYWYRRVMGKEIKFLLHFVKESKQDESGMPNNRFLAERTGGTYSTLKVQPAELEDSGVYFCASSPEDFNTGELFFGEGSRLTVL.

The chain carries TRBV19 and TRBJ2-1; D remains ambiguous. Germline CDR1 and CDR2: LNHDA and SQIVND (reference sequence). V dropped 4 bases and J dropped 1 base, with 8 bases sitting between them. CDR3 length equals 14 residues. The CDR3 protein is CASSSPLSYNEQFF. In nucleotides, the CDR3 is TGTGCCAGTAGTAGCCCCCTATCCTACAATGAGCAGTTCTTC. Combining the CDR3 with reference TRBV19 and TRBJ2-1 gives the whole variable domain DGGITQSPKYLFRKEGQNVTLSCEQNLNHDAMYWYRQDPGQGLRLIYYSQIVNDFQKGDIAEGYSVSREKKESFPLTVTSAQKNPTAFYLCASSSPLSYNEQFFGPGTRLTVL.

The chain joins TRBV7-2 to TRBJ2-3; 13 bases fit TRBD2. The CDR3 extends over 17 amino acids. V dropped 0 bases and J dropped 5; count of bases not matched to a gene: 5. Germline V CDR1 and CDR2: SGHTA, FQGNSA. CDR3 nucleotides: TGTGCCAGCAGCTTAGCAACGACTAGCGGGAGGTTAGATACGCAGTATTTT. Its protein is CASSLATTSGRLDTQYF.

V and J are TRBV19 and TRBJ1-5, with D possibly being TRBD1 (5 bases). Per the germline V gene, CDR1 is LNHDA and CDR2 is SQIVND (reference sequence). V was pared by 5 bases and J by 3 bases, with 8 bases between. This CDR3 has 13 amino acids. CDR3: CASSDSFNQPQHF. The CDR3 bases are TGTGCCAGTAGTGACAGCTTCAATCAGCCCCAGCATTTT. Looking up the rest from reference TRBV19 and TRBJ1-5 gives the full variable domain: DGGITQSPKYLFRKEGQNVTLSCEQNLNHDAMYWYRQDPGQGLRLIYYSQIVNDFQKGDIAEGYSVSREKKESFPLTVTSAQKNPTAFYLCASSDSFNQPQHFGDGTRLSIL.

The chain combines TRBV25-1 with TRBJ1-3; D ambiguous. The CDR3 spans 11 residues. Trimming shortened V by 7 bases and J by 3 bases, and 4 bases separated the two germline ends. CDR1 is MGHDK and CDR2 is SYGVNS in the germline V gene. The CDR3 sequence: CASINGNTIYF. CDR3 nucleotide sequence: TGTGCCAGCATAAATGGAAACACCATATATTTT. The full variable domain, its missing parts supplied by reference TRBV25-1 and TRBJ1-3, is EADIYQTPRYLVIGTGKKITLECSQTMGHDKMYWYQQDPGMELHLIHYSYGVNSTEKGDLSSESTVSRIRTEHFPLTLESARPSHTSQYLCASINGNTIYFGEGSWLTVV.

The chain carries TRBV21-1 and TRBJ1-5. TRBV21-1 is described as a pseudogene. This CDR3 comprises 17 residues. For the CDR3, the DNA is TGTGCCAGCAGCAAATTGGAGGACCCAGGATGGTCTCAGCCCCAGCATTTT. Amino acid sequence: CASSKLEDPGWSQPQHF.

The chain links TRBV7-9 to TRBJ2-1, with TRBD1 matching 7 bases. CDR1 is SEHNR, CDR2 FQNEAQ, per germline (reference sequence). The CDR3 runs 16 residues. J gave up 8 bases and V 4 bases, and 14 bases lay outside the gene matches. CDR3: CASSSLDRVGLDEQFF. The CDR3 DNA follows: TGTGCCAGCAGCTCACTCGACAGGGTGGGTTTGGATGAGCAGTTCTTC. Full variable domain (outside the CDR3, taken from reference TRBV7-9 and TRBJ2-1): DTGVSQNPRHKITKRGQNVTFRCDPISEHNRLYWYRQTLGQGPEFLTYFQNEAQLEKSRLLSDRFSAERPKGSFSTLEIQRTEQGDSAMYLCASSSLDRVGLDEQFFGPGTRLTVL.

The V gene is TRBV6-2 or TRBV6-3, the J gene TRBJ2-3; 7 nucleotides agree with TRBD1. The CDR3 sequence is 17 residues long. V lost 5 bases and J lost 0; bases outside the gene matches: 11. The germline V gene encodes CDR1 MNHEY and CDR2 SVGEGT. Written as DNA, the CDR3 is TGTGCCAGCAGTAGCACGGACAGGACGGTCAGCACAGATACGCAGTATTTT. Protein product: CASSSTDRTVSTDTQYF.

As DNA, the CDR3 is TGCGCCAGCAGCCCTGGACGGGAGAGCTCTGGAAACACCATATATTTT. It is translated as CASSPGRESSGNTIYF. The chain couples TRBV5-1 to TRBJ1-3; D remains unclear. The CDR3 has 16 residues. Trimming took off 4 bases at V and 0 bases at J, with 14 bases between the two ends. CDR1 is SGHRS and CDR2 is YFSETQ in the germline V gene.

The V call is TRBV7-2, the J call TRBJ1-6; D may be TRBD1 (5 bases). Deletions cut 5 bases from V and 5 bases from J, with 7 bases between. Germline CDR1 reads SGHTA; CDR2 reads FQGNSA. The CDR3 runs 13 residues. The DNA for the CDR3 is TGTGCCAGCAGCCGGACAAATAATTCACCCCTCCACTTT. This gives the protein CASSRTNNSPLHF.

This chain uses TRBV6-5 with TRBJ1-1; D unclear. The CDR3 loop spans 13 amino acids. Per germline, CDR1 MNHEY and CDR2 SVGAGI. V shed 6 bases and J shed 1 base, with 9 bases lying between them. The CDR3 region has the DNA TGTGCCAGCAGCCTTGAGGAGAACACTGAAGCTTTCTTT. It translates to CASSLEENTEAFF.

In regard to this clone: Germline and junction disagree at one end, which may indicate a read error. The rearrangement links TRBV6-5 to TRBJ2-2; maybe TRBD1 (6 bases). The CDR3 is made up of 15 amino acids. The germline gives CDR1 MNHEY, CDR2 SVGAGI. Here the CDR3 DNA reads TGTGCCAGCAGTTCCGGGACACCGAACCCCGGGGAGCTGTTTTTT. It yields the protein CASSSGTPNPGELFF.

The chain joins TRBV7-3 to TRBJ1-6, with D perhaps TRBD1 (5 bases). V dropped 5 bases and J dropped 13 bases, with 18 bases sitting between them. Germline V gene data show CDR1 as SGHTA and CDR2 as FQGTGA. This CDR3 spans 14 amino acids. CDR3 region: CASSVDGQGAPLHF. The CDR3 DNA sequence: TGTGCCAGCAGCGTTGACGGGCAGGGTGCGCCCCTCCACTTT.

The V call is TRBV28, the J call TRBJ1-4; TRBD1 matches at 7 bases. The CDR3 totals 15 residues. Germline-derived CDR1 and CDR2 are MDHEN and SYDVKM. The junction had 6 bases not matched to a gene; V was cut back by 8 bases and J by 0 bases. The CDR3 coding sequence is TGTGCCAGCTCGACAGGGCTAGCAACTAATGAAAAACTGTTTTTT. It yields the protein CASSTGLATNEKLFF.

The V gene is TRBV5-4, the J gene TRBJ1-1; 8 bases line up with TRBD1. CDR1 is SGHNT and CDR2 is YYREEE in the germline V gene (reference sequence). This CDR3 has 15 residues. V dropped 4 bases and J dropped 1; count of bases not matched to a gene: 6. Here the CDR3 DNA reads TGTGCCAGCAGCACGTGGACAGGGAGGAACACTGAAGCTTTCTTT. Amino acid sequence: CASSTWTGRNTEAFF.

This clone was counted a single time. The chain recombines TRBV9 with TRBJ2-1, with unresolved D. The CDR3 has 16 residues. Germline CDR1 and CDR2: SGDLS and YYNGEE. V was trimmed by 3 bases and J by 3 bases, leaving 16 bases between them. The chain's CDR3 is CASSAGRLPDYNEQFF. CDR3 nucleotides: TGTGCCAGCAGCGCGGGTCGCCTCCCCGACTACAATGAGCAGTTCTTC. Based on the CDR3 plus reference TRBV9 and TRBJ2-1, the full variable domain is DSGVTQTPKHLITATGQRVTLRCSPRSGDLSVYWYQQSLDQGLQFLIQYYNGEERAKGNILERFSAQQFPDLHSELNLSSLELGDSALYFCASSAGRLPDYNEQFFGPGTRLTVL.